These 18 T cell receptor beta chains originate from one sample sequenced in a study of blood T cell repertoires in COVID-19. Clones were read by immunoSEQ multiplex PCR, and TCRdb kept only the in-frame ones, dropping some. The data show under 400,000 clones, around 89% seen once. What was sequenced was peripheral blood. These receptors originate from a woman under 40 with COVID-19, enrolled during active disease.

V gene TRBV27 combines with J gene TRBJ2-1, with 8 bases aligning to TRBD1. The CDR3 is 17 residues long. The V segment lost 5 bases and the J segment 1 base; nucleotides outside the gene matches: 10. The germline CDR1 and CDR2 sequences are MNHEY and SMNVEV (reference sequence). The CDR3, as DNA: TGTGCCAGCAGTCCATTACTTCAGGGGGCATCCTACAATGAGCAGTTCTTC. Protein product: CASSPLLQGASYNEQFF.

The chain combines TRBV4-1 with TRBJ1-1; a possible D gene is TRBD1 (6 bases). CDR1 and CDR2 (germline): MGHRA, YSYEKL. V dropped 5 bases and J dropped 3 bases, with 13 bases sitting between them. This CDR3 has 14 residues. CDR3 in amino acids: CASSGGADDTEAFF. The CDR3 DNA sequence: TGCGCCAGCAGCGGGGGGGCAGACGACACTGAAGCTTTCTTT.

V usage is TRBV7-3 and J usage is TRBJ2-5, with D possibly TRBD1 on 6 matching bases. The CDR3 runs to 13 residues. The germline gives CDR1 SGHTA, CDR2 FQGTGA. The V gene lost 5 bases and the J gene lost 5 bases, with 12 bases spanning the gap. The CDR3 nucleotides are TGTGCCAGCAGCGTACAGGGTTCGGAGACCCAGTACTTC. Residues: CASSVQGSETQYF.

The chain combines TRBV10-3 with TRBJ1-2, with TRBD1 matching over 10 bases. V shed 4 bases and J 6 bases; nucleotides not matched to a gene: 5. This CDR3 is built from 14 residues. Germline lookup yields CDR1 ENHRY and CDR2 SYGVKD. The CDR3 bases are TGTGCCATCAGTGGGAGTGGGACAGGGGATGGCTACACCTTC. Amino acids: CAISGSGTGDGYTF.

The chain links TRBV30 to TRBJ2-3; maybe TRBD1 (7 bases). Per the germline V gene, CDR1 is GTSNPN and CDR2 is SVGIG (reference sequence). V lost 1 base, J lost 3 bases, and 26 bases lay in between. The CDR3 is 19 residues long. The CDR3 sequence: CAWSGGRGRFLVTTDTQYF. Written as DNA, the CDR3 is TGTGCCTGGAGTGGGGGCAGGGGGAGGTTTTTGGTAACTACAGATACGCAGTATTTT.

The gene calls are TRBV7-9 and TRBJ2-7, with TRBD2 matching 9 bases. The CDR3 has 15 amino acids. The germline V gene encodes CDR1 SEHNR and CDR2 FQNEAQ (reference sequence). After removal of 1 base from V and 6 bases from J, the junction contained 7 bases not matched to a gene. The CDR3 DNA is TGTGCCAGCAGCTTAGTGGGCGGGGGGGCCGCCGAGCAGTACTTC. It yields the protein CASSLVGGGAAEQYF.

This chain uses TRBV20-1 with TRBJ1-5; 7 bases map to TRBD1. Germline CDR1 reads DFQATT; CDR2 reads SNEGSKA (reference sequence). V shed 3 bases, J shed 7 bases, and the junction held 9 bases outside the gene matches. The CDR3 runs 14 residues. CDR3: CSASLRQGDQPQHF. The CDR3 region has the DNA TGCAGTGCTAGTTTACGACAGGGTGACCAGCCCCAGCATTTT.

The CDR3 DNA reads TGCGCCAGCAGCCAAGTTGGCAGGTCCTACGAGCAGTACTTC. Amino acid sequence: CASSQVGRSYEQYF. The rearrangement uses TRBV4-1 and TRBJ2-7; D unresolved. Trimming removed 1 base at V and 1 base at J, with 8 bases between. This CDR3 is 14 amino acids long. Germline CDR1 is MGHRA and CDR2 is YSYEKL.

V usage is TRBV11-3 and J usage is TRBJ2-2; 7 bases are shared with TRBD2. CDR3 length: 14 amino acids. Looked up from germline, CDR1 is SGHNT and CDR2 is YENEEA. The V gene end was trimmed by 7 bases and the J gene end by 1 base; junction bases not matched to a gene: 3. The CDR3 reads CASMRTRNTGELFF. CDR3 in DNA: TGTGCCAGCATGCGGACTAGGAACACCGGGGAGCTGTTTTTT.

V is TRBV2 and J is TRBJ1-2; 9 nucleotides line up with TRBD1. V lost 4 bases, J lost 4 bases, and 1 base stayed unmatched. Germline V gene data show CDR1 as SNHLY and CDR2 as FYNNEI. The CDR3 has 13 amino acids. The CDR3 bases are TGTGCCAGCAGTGCGGGACAGGGCTATGGCTACACCTTC. It specifies CASSAGQGYGYTF.

This clone appeared a single time. This chain uses TRBV2 with TRBJ2-1; 9 bases match TRBD2. The CDR3 consists of 14 residues. V shed 7 bases, J shed 3 bases, and the junction held 4 bases outside the gene matches. Looked up from germline, CDR1 is SNHLY and CDR2 is FYNNEI. CDR3 amino acids: CASIILAGYNEQFF. As DNA, the CDR3 is TGTGCCAGCATTATACTAGCGGGCTACAATGAGCAGTTCTTC.

The V gene is TRBV2, the J gene TRBJ1-5; TRBD1 matches 7 bases. This CDR3 has 16 residues. After removal of 7 bases from V and 0 bases from J, the junction contained 9 bases not matched to a gene. Germline loops: CDR1 SNHLY, CDR2 FYNNEI. CDR3 residues: CASNWDRQNSNQPQHF. The CDR3 bases are TGTGCCAGCAACTGGGACAGACAAAATAGCAATCAGCCCCAGCATTTT.

The chain joins TRBV6-4 to TRBJ2-2, with a possible D match to TRBD2 (7 bases). The CDR3 sequence is 15 residues long. Trimming stripped 5 bases from V and 3 bases from J, with 13 bases between. The germline CDR1 and CDR2 sequences are MRHNA and SNTAGT. This CDR3 reads CASSYRGGDTGELFF. The DNA for the CDR3 is TGTGCCAGCAGTTATCGCGGGGGCGACACCGGGGAGCTGTTTTTT.

DNA for the CDR3: TGTGCCAGCAGCCAAGATCGAGGACTAGCGACCTCCTACAATGAGCAGTTCTTC. It specifies CASSQDRGLATSYNEQFF. The J gene is TRBJ2-1, the V gene TRBV4-2, with TRBD2 matching over 9 bases. The ends lost 0 bases at V and 0 bases at J; junction bases unmatched: 6. CDR1 LGHNA and CDR2 YNFKEQ come from the germline V gene. The CDR3 contains 18 residues.

The CDR3 nucleotides read TGTGCCAGTACCCCCCTTTCGAGACAGGGAGGACAGCCCCAGCATTTT. This encodes CASTPLSRQGGQPQHF. The V and J genes are TRBV19 and TRBJ1-5, with 7 bases matching TRBD1. Losses at the gene ends were 7 bases for V and 7 bases for J; bases not matched to a gene: 16. Germline lookup yields CDR1 LNHDA and CDR2 SQIVND (reference sequence). This CDR3 spans 16 amino acids.

The chain is built from TRBV27 and TRBJ2-7, with D tentatively TRBD1 (6 bases). Trimming removed 5 bases from V and 3 bases from J, with 14 bases in between. Germline loops: CDR1 MNHEY, CDR2 SMNVEV (reference sequence). The CDR3 is 14 residues long. The CDR3 coding sequence is TGTGCCAGCAGTCCTACAGGGTCGCGCTACGAGCAGTACGTC. It encodes CASSPTGSRYEQYV.

The genes are TRBV28 and TRBJ1-5, with TRBD1 matching over 9 bases. The CDR3 spans 15 residues. Unmatched junction bases numbered 7, after V lost 8 bases and J lost 2 bases. Per the germline V gene, CDR1 is MDHEN and CDR2 is SYDVKM. CDR3 sequence reads: CASVYRTGGNQPQHF. The CDR3 DNA follows: TGTGCCAGCGTATATCGGACAGGGGGCAATCAGCCCCAGCATTTT.

The V and J genes are TRBV19 and TRBJ1-4, with a tentative D call TRBD1 (5 bases). V was pared by 5 bases and J by 4 bases, with 14 bases between. Germline loops: CDR1 LNHDA, CDR2 SQIVND (reference sequence). This CDR3 has 15 residues. The CDR3 nucleotides read TGTGCCAGTAGTCCTTGGCAGGGAAGTAATGAAAAACTGTTTTTT. It yields the protein CASSPWQGSNEKLFF.